This T cell receptor beta chain originates from a study of T cell responses to AZD1222 COVID-19 vaccine. Study-wide points: Dominant at 160-218 and 743-854, vaccine-associated CD4 TCRs also spanned spike. Compared with day 0, the breadth and depth of the Spike-specific TCR repertoire rose significantly after two doses of AZD1222. Within unmutated variant regions lay the reported targets of nearly half of spike-specific TCRs. The donor group comprised mostly white British people and more females; the analysis possibly underestimated clonal diversity.

The germline V gene encodes CDR1 SGHDT and CDR2 YYEEEE. This CDR3 contains 14 residues. The V and J ends lost 1 base and 10 bases respectively, with 15 bases between them. With respect to this clone: Its antigen remains unknown.

The repertoire was sequenced with immunoSEQ multiplex PCR; TCRdb's copy has only in-frame clones and lacks some. This table holds around 140,000 clones, approximately 93% found once. V gene TRBV5-6 combines with J gene TRBJ2-1; tentative D call: TRBD1 (6 bases). This TCR came from an adult who had recovered from COVID-19. The specimen comprised peripheral blood, sampled after recovery from COVID-19. The CDR3 here is CASSLWGLQWEQFF. CDR3 coding DNA: TGTGCCAGCAGCTTGTGGGGGCTCCAGTGGGAGCAGTTCTTC.